This TCR beta chain was retrieved from a study of T cells in Graves' hyperthyroidism and ophthalmopathy. Overall study findings and caveats: The model foresaw ophthalmopathy a median approximately 6.3 months prior to onset.

CDR1 MNHEY and CDR2 SVGAGI come from the germline V gene. The length of the CDR3 is 13 residues. Trimming took 2 bases from V and 6 from J, leaving 10 bases between them. Stable Graves' hyperthyroidism meant no ophthalmopathy progression within 18 months. The patients, who ranged from 18 to 65 in age, presented with newly diagnosed hyperthyroidism lasting under 2 months. Exclusion followed for patients with uncontrolled infection, other autoimmune disease, pregnancy or lactation. This clonotype has at least ten counts. Its antigen is currently unknown. Amplified regions were TCR beta CDR3 sequences from RNA transcripts. HTBI primers were used for first-round RT-PCR of the TCR CDR3. TCRdb used MiXCR to reprocess the multiplex PCR reads, holding one entry per CDR3 protein. The sample has a few hundred thousand distinct CDR3 sequences, approximately 14% seen once.

The TCR sequence derives from a woman aged 25 to 45 with Graves' hyperthyroidism. The sample taken for sequencing was blood. The rearrangement joins TRBV6-5 to TRBJ1-1; no definite D call. The CDR3 DNA reads TGTGCCAGCAGTTACCCCGGATCGGCTGAAGCTTTCTTT. Encoded protein: CASSYPGSAEAFF.